These 17 T cell receptor beta chains share one sample of origin, sequenced in a study of blood T cell repertoires in COVID-19. TCRdb keeps only in-frame clones here, not all; method: immunoSEQ multiplex PCR. The table records about 220,000 clones, 83% of them present only once. The sequencing input was PBMCs or T cells enriched from blood (not recorded which). Every receptor here comes from a woman between 45 and 65 years old who had been exposed to COVID-19.

The table lists this clone with a count of one. The chain employs TRBV5-4 and TRBJ1-1; unclear D gene. V was clipped by 5 bases and J by 0 bases, with 11 bases between them. Germline-derived CDR1 and CDR2 are SGHNT and YYREEE (reference sequence). CDR3 size: 14 residues. The CDR3 DNA is TGTGCCAGCAGATTGACGGGAATGAACACTGAAGCTTTCTTT. As protein: CASRLTGMNTEAFF.

This chain links TRBV3-1 (or the pseudogene TRBV3-2) with TRBJ2-7; possible D gene TRBD2, 6 bases. The CDR3 covers 13 residues. The germline V gene encodes CDR1 LGHDT and CDR2 YNNKEL (reference sequence). Trimming took off 1 base at V and 5 bases at J, with 9 bases between the two ends. The CDR3 nucleotides read TGTGCCAGCAGCCAAGTCGGGAGAAACGAGCAGTACTTC. Translated: CASSQVGRNEQYF.

In this sample, this clone turned up once. The chain is built from TRBV5-4 and TRBJ2-1; maybe TRBD2 (6 bases). V lost 4 bases to trimming and J lost 3 bases, with 14 bases between them. CDR3 size: 15 residues. The V gene's germline CDR1 is SGHNT and CDR2 YYREEE (reference sequence). CDR3 region: CASSLESGLYNEQFF. CDR3 in DNA: TGTGCCAGCAGCCTCGAGAGCGGGCTCTACAATGAGCAGTTCTTC.

V is TRBV3-1 (or the pseudogene TRBV3-2) and J is TRBJ1-1; tentative D call: TRBD1 (6 bases). CDR1 is LGHDT, CDR2 YNNKEL, per germline (reference sequence). The CDR3 totals 14 residues. Trimming removed 4 bases at V and 1 base at J, with 10 bases between. CDR3 coding DNA: TGTGCCAGCAGCCGGGAGACAGGGAACACTGAAGCTTTCTTT. Translation: CASSRETGNTEAFF.

This clone has more than one count but fewer than ten. The chain employs TRBV6-5 and TRBJ1-1; 7 bases agree with TRBD1. Germline V gives CDR1 MNHEY, CDR2 SVGAGI. The CDR3 covers 14 residues. V shed 6 bases, J shed 0 bases, and the junction held 4 bases outside the gene matches. DNA for the CDR3: TGTGCCAGCAGGACCAGGGGGATGAACACTGAAGCTTTCTTT. Its translation is CASRTRGMNTEAFF.

CDR3: CARPPPTVSEQFF. Here the CDR3 DNA reads TGTGCCAGACCCCCCCCGACAGTCAGTGAGCAGTTCTTC. The rearrangement links TRBV2 to TRBJ2-1; D is possibly TRBD1 (5 bases). Looked up from germline, CDR1 is SNHLY and CDR2 is FYNNEI. The length of the CDR3 is 13 residues. The ends were cut back, 9 bases at V and 9 bases at J, with 18 bases in the middle.

This sequence joins TRBV6-5 and TRBJ1-2, with D unclear. The CDR3 is 13 residues long. Trimming took 6 bases from V and 2 from J, leaving 10 bases between them. Germline-derived CDR1 and CDR2 are MNHEY and SVGAGI. The CDR3 loop reads CASSRTPNYGYTF. Here the CDR3 DNA reads TGTGCCAGCAGCAGGACTCCGAACTATGGCTACACCTTC.

This clone was seen a single time. One end of the junction fails to match germline, which may point to a read error. The chain has TRBV18 and TRBJ2-3, with 9 nucleotides matching TRBD1. Germline loops: CDR1 KGHSH, CDR2 LQKENI. The CDR3 has 17 residues. CDR3 region: CASSPQRDRVSSDTQYF. CDR3 in DNA: TGTGCCAGCTCGCCACAACGGGACAGGGTGAGCTCAGATACGCAGTATTTT.

The CDR3: CATRGAGELFF. The CDR3 nucleotides are TGTGCCACCCGGGGGGCCGGGGAGCTGTTTTTT. The rearrangement uses TRBV24-1 and TRBJ2-2; 7 bases map to TRBD2. The CDR3 totals 11 residues. V gave up 9 bases and J gave up 6 bases; unmatched junction bases: 0. The V gene's germline CDR1 is KGHDR and CDR2 SFDVKD.

The chain carries TRBV7-2 and TRBJ1-1, with D perhaps matching TRBD1 (5 bases). V was pared by 6 bases and J by 0 bases, with 23 bases between. CDR1 and CDR2 from the germline V gene are SGHTA and FQGNSA. This CDR3 has 18 residues. The CDR3 DNA reads as TGTGCCAGCAGTTTAAGAGGAACGGGACTTCAAATGAACACTGAAGCTTTCTTT. Residues: CASSLRGTGLQMNTEAFF.

This rearrangement joins TRBV3-1 (or the pseudogene TRBV3-2) to TRBJ2-1; TRBD1 might be the D (6 bases). Germline assignment: CDR1 LGHDT and CDR2 YNNKEL (reference sequence). This CDR3 has 15 residues. Trimming removed 4 bases at V and 0 bases at J, with 10 bases between. CDR3 residues: CASSRTVTSYNEQFF. The CDR3 DNA follows: TGTGCCAGCAGCCGGACAGTTACCTCCTACAATGAGCAGTTCTTC.

The chain is built from TRBV5-4 and TRBJ2-3; 11 nucleotides agree with TRBD2. The ends lost 4 bases at V and 2 bases at J; junction bases unmatched: 9. CDR1 is SGHNT and CDR2 is YYREEE in the germline V gene (reference sequence). This CDR3 is built from 17 residues. The CDR3 loop reads CASSPDGLAGLTDTQYF. The CDR3 coding sequence is TGTGCCAGCAGCCCTGACGGACTAGCGGGCCTCACAGATACGCAGTATTTT. Using reference TRBV5-4 and TRBJ2-3 for the parts outside the CDR3, the full variable domain is ETGVTQSPTHLIKTRGQQVTLRCSSQSGHNTVSWYQQALGQGPQFIFQYYREEENGRGNFPPRFSGLQFPNYSSELNVNALELDDSALYLCASSPDGLAGLTDTQYFGPGTRLTVL.

For the CDR3, the DNA is TGTGCCAGTCCAGGGCCCACTGAAGCTTTCTTT. Protein: CASPGPTEAFF. V and J are TRBV6-5 and TRBJ1-1; D might be TRBD1 (5 bases). Germline loops: CDR1 MNHEY, CDR2 SVGAGI. The CDR3 is made up of 11 amino acids. The ends were cut back, 9 bases at V and 4 bases at J, with 9 bases in the middle.

CDR3 bases: TGTGCCAGCAGTGCCCCCGGGACTAGCGGGGCAGGTGAGCAGTTCTTC. This encodes CASSAPGTSGAGEQFF. The gene calls are TRBV6-1 and TRBJ2-1, with 13 bases fitting TRBD2. The CDR3 runs to 16 residues. CDR1 is MNHNS, CDR2 SASEGT, per germline. V lost 4 bases, J lost 9 bases, and 9 bases stayed unmatched.

The sample holds a few counts of this clone. The chain carries TRBV28 and TRBJ2-1, with 10 bases fitting TRBD1. Germline V CDR1 and CDR2: MDHEN, SYDVKM. The ends lost 5 bases at V and 5 bases at J; junction bases unmatched: 9. The CDR3 loop spans 16 amino acids. This chain's CDR3 is CASSPSDRGPDNEQFF. CDR3 nucleotides: TGTGCCAGCAGTCCATCCGACAGGGGGCCAGACAATGAGCAGTTCTTC. The full variable domain, its missing parts supplied by reference TRBV28 and TRBJ2-1, is DVKVTQSSRYLVKRTGEKVFLECVQDMDHENMFWYRQDPGLGLRLIYFSYDVKMKEKGDIPEGYSVSREKKERFSLILESASTNQTSMYLCASSPSDRGPDNEQFFGPGTRLTVL.

The chain is built from TRBV7-9 and TRBJ1-1; D is perhaps TRBD1 (6 bases). Germline CDR1 reads SEHNR; CDR2 reads FQNEAQ (reference sequence). Between the trimmed V and J ends, which lost 4 bases and 0 bases, there was a span of 6 bases. The CDR3 contains 13 residues. This CDR3 is CASSYRVNTEAFF. The DNA for the CDR3 is TGTGCCAGCAGCTACAGGGTGAACACTGAAGCTTTCTTT.

V gene TRBV18 combines with J gene TRBJ2-5, with D tentatively TRBD2 (5 bases). Trimming cost V 5 bases and J 5 bases, with 9 bases left between them. The germline V gene encodes CDR1 KGHSH and CDR2 LQKENI. The CDR3 contains 12 residues. The CDR3: CASSEGGETQYF. CDR3 nucleotides: TGTGCCAGCTCAGAGGGCGGGGAGACCCAGTACTTC.